The 6 T cell receptor beta chains listed next were all sequenced from one sample in a study of vaccination and CD4 T cells after COVID-19. CD4+ T cells that had been cultured provided DNA sequenced with the Oncomine TCR Beta short-read assay. The source of extracted genomic DNA was cultured CD4+ T cells. Via MiXCR, TCRdb re-called the PCR reads, giving one row per CDR3 protein. This table has roughly 7,600 distinct CDR3 sequences, over 25% appearing once. Treatment here: roughly 11-day PBMC culture with coronavirus spike peptide pools or control peptides (ViraFEST assay). Gathered ahead of the COVID-19 pandemic (2011-2018) were the CD4+ T cells of the unexposed donor. Antigens of these TCRs are unknown. The sequencing input was CD4+ T cells from blood, cultured in vitro. The receptors shown here come from a human donor in good health.

The gene calls are TRBV7-2 and TRBJ1-3; the match to TRBD1 covers 8 bases. The germline V gene has CDR1 SGHTA and CDR2 FQGNSA. Trimming at V came to 5 bases and at J to 4 bases, leaving 7 bases not matched to a gene. This CDR3 is 15 amino acids long. The CDR3 here is CASSAGQVSGNTIYF. The CDR3 nucleotides read TGTGCCAGCAGCGCGGGACAGGTCTCCGGAAACACCATATATTTT.

CDR3: CASTLQQETQYF. CDR3 nucleotide sequence: TGTGCCAGCACCCTTCAACAAGAGACCCAGTACTTC. This sequence joins TRBV12-3 or TRBV12-4 and TRBJ2-5; D is ambiguous. This CDR3 has 12 residues. Deletions cut 7 bases from V and 2 bases from J, with 8 bases between.

In this sample, this clonotype is medium-sized. The chain uses TRBV6-1 and TRBJ1-5; 7 bases fit TRBD1. CDR3 length equals 15 residues. CDR1 and CDR2 (germline): MNHNS, SASEGT. V trimming: 6 bases; J trimming: 0 bases; junction bases outside the gene matches: 5. The CDR3 reads CASSWDRPSNQPQHF. The CDR3 nucleotides are TGTGCCAGCAGCTGGGACAGACCTAGCAATCAGCCCCAGCATTTT.

This clonotype was picked up a small number of times. The chain links TRBV24-1 to TRBJ1-1; 8 bases are shared with TRBD1. The CDR3 is made up of 14 amino acids. Germline V gene data show CDR1 as KGHDR and CDR2 as SFDVKD. Trimming cost V 9 bases and J 4 bases; bases outside gene matches: 9. CDR3 in amino acids: CATRGQGTGTEAFF. The CDR3 DNA is TGTGCCACCCGAGGACAGGGTACGGGCACTGAAGCTTTCTTT.

This rearrangement joins TRBV5-1 to TRBJ1-2; maybe TRBD1 (5 bases). The germline gives CDR1 SGHRS, CDR2 YFSETQ. V was cut by 1 base and J by 7 bases, with 17 bases left in between. CDR3 size: 15 residues. CDR3 sequence: CASSLQEGSVRGYTF. The DNA of the CDR3 is TGCGCCAGCAGCTTGCAGGAGGGGAGTGTCCGTGGCTACACCTTC.

The rearrangement uses TRBV18 and TRBJ2-2; D unresolved. Per germline, CDR1 KGHSH and CDR2 LQKENI. This CDR3 is built from 17 residues. The V end lost 5 bases, the J end lost 0 bases, and 16 bases lay between the germline ends. In DNA form, the CDR3 reads TGTGCCAGCTCAAGGATACGGACGGCCTCGAACACCGGGGAGCTGTTTTTT. Residues: CASSRIRTASNTGELFF. Filled out from reference TRBV18 and TRBJ2-2, the complete variable domain reads NAGVMQNPRHLVRRRGQEARLRCSPMKGHSHVYWYRQLPEEGLKFMVYLQKENIIDESGMPKERFSAEFPKEGPSILRIQQVVRGDSAAYFCASSRIRTASNTGELFFGEGSRLTVL.